The entry below gives a single T cell receptor beta chain sequence along with its context. Trimming removed 3 bases at V and 4 bases at J, with 4 bases between. From germline, CDR1 is MDHEN and CDR2 SYDVKM. The CDR3 has 12 amino acids. These data originate in a study of OX40 agonist ivuxolimab in advanced cancers. At the level of the study: The eligibility criteria allowed prior anti-PD-1, anti-PD-L1 or anti-CTLA-4 therapy, and around 40% had some.

The table came from immunoSEQ multiplex PCR; TCRdb's copy has only in-frame clones and leaves some out. The table records about 68,000 clones, about 89% of them present only once. This sequence joins TRBV28 and TRBJ1-5; D gene ambiguous. The sequences come from CD4+ or CD8+ T cells sorted from blood, collected in a trial of the OX40 agonist ivuxolimab. The sequence was collected from an adult with an advanced solid tumor such as melanoma, head and neck, liver or kidney cancer. This chain's CDR3 is CASSFRNQPQHF. The CDR3 coding sequence is TGTGCCAGCAGTTTCCGAAATCAGCCCCAGCATTTT.